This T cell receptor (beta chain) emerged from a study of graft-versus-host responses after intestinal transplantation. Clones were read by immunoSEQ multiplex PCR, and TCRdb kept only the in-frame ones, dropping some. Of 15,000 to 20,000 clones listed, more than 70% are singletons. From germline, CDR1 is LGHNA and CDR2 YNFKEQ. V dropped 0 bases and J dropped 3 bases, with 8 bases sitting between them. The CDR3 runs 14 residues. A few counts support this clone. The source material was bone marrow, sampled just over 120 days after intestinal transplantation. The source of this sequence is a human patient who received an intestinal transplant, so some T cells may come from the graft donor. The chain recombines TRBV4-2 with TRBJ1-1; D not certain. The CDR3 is CASSQENDYTEAFF. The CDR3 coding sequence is TGTGCCAGCAGCCAAGAGAATGACTACACTGAAGCTTTCTTT.